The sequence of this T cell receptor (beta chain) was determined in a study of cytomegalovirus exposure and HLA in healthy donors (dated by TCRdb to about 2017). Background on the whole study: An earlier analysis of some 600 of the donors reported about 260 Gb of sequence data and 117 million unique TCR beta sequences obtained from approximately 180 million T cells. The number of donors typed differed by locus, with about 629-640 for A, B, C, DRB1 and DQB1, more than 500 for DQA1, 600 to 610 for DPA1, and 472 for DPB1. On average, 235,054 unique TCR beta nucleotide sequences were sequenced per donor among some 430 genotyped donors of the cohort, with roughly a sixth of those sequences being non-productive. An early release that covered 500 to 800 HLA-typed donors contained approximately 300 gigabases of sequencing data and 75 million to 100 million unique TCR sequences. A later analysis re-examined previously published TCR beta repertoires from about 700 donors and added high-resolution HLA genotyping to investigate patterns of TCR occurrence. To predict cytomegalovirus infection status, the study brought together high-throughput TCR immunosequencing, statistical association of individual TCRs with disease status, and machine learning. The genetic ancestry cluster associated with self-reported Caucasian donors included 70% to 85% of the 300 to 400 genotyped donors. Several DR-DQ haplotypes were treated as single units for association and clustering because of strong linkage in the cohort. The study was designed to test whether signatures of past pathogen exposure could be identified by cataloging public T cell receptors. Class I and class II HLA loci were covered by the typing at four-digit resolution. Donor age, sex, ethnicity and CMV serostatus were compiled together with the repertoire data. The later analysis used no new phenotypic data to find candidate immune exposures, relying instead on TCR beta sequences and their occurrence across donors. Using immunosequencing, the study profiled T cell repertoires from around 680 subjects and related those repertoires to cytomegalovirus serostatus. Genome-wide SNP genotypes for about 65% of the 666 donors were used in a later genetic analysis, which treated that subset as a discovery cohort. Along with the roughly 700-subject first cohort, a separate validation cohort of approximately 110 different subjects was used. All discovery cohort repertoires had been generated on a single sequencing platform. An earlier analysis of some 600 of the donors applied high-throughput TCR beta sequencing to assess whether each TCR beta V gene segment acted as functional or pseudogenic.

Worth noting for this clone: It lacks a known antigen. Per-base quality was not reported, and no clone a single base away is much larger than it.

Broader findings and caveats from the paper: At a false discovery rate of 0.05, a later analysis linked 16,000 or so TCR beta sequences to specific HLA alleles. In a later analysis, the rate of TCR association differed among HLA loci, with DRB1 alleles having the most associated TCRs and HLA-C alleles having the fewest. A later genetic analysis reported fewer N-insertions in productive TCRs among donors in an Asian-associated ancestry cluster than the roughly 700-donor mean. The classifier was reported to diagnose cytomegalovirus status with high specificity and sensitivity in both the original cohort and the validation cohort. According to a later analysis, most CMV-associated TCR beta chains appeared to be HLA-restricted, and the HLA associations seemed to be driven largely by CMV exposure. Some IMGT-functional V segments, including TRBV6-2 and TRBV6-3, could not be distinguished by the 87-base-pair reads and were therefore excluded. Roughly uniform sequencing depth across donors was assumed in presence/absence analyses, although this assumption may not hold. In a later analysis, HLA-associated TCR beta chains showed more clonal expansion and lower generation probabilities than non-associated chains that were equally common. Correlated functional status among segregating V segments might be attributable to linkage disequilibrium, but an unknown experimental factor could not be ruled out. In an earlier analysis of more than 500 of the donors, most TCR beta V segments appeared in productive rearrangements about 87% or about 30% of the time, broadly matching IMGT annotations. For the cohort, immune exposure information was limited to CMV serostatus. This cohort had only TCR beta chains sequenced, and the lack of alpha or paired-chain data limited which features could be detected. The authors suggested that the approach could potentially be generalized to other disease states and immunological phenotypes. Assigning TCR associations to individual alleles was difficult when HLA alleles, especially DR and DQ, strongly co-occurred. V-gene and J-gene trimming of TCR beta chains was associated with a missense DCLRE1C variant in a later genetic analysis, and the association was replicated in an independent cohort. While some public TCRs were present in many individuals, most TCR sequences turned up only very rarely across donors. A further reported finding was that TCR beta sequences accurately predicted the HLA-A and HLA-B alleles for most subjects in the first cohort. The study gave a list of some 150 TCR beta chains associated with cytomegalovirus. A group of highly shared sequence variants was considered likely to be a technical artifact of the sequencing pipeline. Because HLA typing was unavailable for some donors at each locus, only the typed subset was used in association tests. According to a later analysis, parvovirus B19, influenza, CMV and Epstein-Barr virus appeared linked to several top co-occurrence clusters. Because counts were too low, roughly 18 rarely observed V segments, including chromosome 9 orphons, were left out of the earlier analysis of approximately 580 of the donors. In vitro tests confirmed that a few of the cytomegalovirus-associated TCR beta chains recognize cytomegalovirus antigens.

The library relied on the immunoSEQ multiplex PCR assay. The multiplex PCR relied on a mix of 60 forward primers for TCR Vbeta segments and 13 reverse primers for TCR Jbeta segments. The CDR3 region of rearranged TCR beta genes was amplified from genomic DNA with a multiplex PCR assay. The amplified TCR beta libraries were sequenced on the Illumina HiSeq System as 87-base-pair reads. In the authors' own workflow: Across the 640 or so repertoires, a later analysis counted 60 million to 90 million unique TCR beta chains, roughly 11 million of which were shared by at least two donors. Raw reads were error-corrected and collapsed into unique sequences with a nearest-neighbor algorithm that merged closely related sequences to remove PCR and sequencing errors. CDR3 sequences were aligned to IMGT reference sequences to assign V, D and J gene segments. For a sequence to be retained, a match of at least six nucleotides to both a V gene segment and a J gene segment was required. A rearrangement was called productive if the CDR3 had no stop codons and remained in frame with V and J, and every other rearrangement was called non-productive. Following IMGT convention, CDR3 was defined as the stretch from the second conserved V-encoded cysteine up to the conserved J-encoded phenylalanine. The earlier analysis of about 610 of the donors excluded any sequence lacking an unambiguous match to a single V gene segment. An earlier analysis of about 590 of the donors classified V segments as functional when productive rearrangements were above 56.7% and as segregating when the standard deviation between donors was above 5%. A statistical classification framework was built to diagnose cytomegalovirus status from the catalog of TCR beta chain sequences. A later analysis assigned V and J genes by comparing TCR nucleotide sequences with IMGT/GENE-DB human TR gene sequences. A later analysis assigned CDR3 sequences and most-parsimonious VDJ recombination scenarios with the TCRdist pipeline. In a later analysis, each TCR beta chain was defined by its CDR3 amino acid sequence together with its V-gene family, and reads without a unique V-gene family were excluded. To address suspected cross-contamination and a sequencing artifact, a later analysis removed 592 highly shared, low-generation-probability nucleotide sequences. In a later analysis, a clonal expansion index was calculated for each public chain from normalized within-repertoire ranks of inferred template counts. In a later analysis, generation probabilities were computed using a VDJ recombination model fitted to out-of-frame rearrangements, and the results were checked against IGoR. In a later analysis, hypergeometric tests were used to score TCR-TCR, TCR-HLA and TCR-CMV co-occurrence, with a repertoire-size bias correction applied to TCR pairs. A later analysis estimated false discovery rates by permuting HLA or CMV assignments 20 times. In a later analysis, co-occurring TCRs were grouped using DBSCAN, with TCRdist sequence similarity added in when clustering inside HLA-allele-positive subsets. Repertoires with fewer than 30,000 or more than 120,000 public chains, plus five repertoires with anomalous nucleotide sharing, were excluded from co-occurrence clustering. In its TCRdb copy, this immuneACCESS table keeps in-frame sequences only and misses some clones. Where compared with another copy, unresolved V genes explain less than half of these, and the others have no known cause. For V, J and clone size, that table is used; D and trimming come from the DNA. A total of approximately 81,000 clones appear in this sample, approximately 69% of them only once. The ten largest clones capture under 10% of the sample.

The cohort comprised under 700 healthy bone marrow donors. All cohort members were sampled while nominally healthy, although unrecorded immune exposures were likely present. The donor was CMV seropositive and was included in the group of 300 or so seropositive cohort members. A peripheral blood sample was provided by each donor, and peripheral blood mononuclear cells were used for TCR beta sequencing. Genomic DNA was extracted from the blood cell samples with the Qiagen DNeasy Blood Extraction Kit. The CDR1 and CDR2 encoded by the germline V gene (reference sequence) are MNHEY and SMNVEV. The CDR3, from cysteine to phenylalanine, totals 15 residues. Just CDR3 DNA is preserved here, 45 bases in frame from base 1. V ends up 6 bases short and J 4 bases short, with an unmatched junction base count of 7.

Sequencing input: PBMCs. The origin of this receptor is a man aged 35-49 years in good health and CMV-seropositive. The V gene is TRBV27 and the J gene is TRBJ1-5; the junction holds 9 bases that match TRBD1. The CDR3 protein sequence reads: CASRRDRASNQPQHF. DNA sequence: TGTGCCAGCAGGAGGGACAGGGCGAGTAATCAGCCCCAGCATTTT.